This T cell receptor beta chain was captured by sequencing in a study of T cell responses to AZD1222 COVID-19 vaccine. Sequenced by immunoSEQ multiplex PCR; TCRdb stores in-frame clones only, minus some. The sample has 120,000 or so clones; roughly 90% are singletons. On this clone itself: Its antigen is unknown.

Study outcomes and limitations: It should be noted that donors were predominantly white British and more often female, and clonal diversity was possibly underestimated. Every sample of the repertoires postdated the peak T cell response. Only 5 to 7 AZD1222 recipients tested seropositive at baseline.

Trimming took 4 bases from V and 1 from J, leaving 13 bases between them. This CDR3 comprises 15 residues. The germline CDR1 and CDR2 sequences are LNHNV and YYDKDF (reference sequence). This TCR came from an adult in good health. Sequenced here: peripheral blood, sampled on day 0 of MenACWY control vaccination. The chain combines TRBV15 with TRBJ1-1; D uncertain. The DNA of the CDR3 is TGTGCCACCAGCACCATCTCCCAAGGGAACACTGAAGCTTTCTTT. Its protein product is CATSTISQGNTEAFF. Complete variable domain (other parts from reference TRBV15 and TRBJ1-1): DAMVIQNPRYQVTQFGKPVTLSCSQTLNHNVMYWYQQKSSQAPKLLFHYYDKDFNNEADTPDNFQSRRPNTSFCFLDIRSPGLGDTAMYLCATSTISQGNTEAFFGQGTRLTVV.